These T cell receptor beta chains were read from a single sample in a study of control samples from healthy donors and cancer patients. This table comes from immunoSEQ multiplex PCR, and its TCRdb copy is limited to in-frame clones, with some not included. This sample has about 120,000 clones, with 85% to 90% found just once. Sequencing was done on a sample of blood. These TCRs come from a woman in her seventies in good health. Both conserved end residues are part of each CDR3. A D gene is named only where the DNA matches it firmly. A clone size is listed for some rows: how often the clone was seen (once, few, many), or a class if it is expanded.

D: TRBD1; length: 15; size: .; J: TRBJ2-3; V: TRBV24-1; CDR3: CATSDLGQGAGTQYF; DNA: TGTGCCACCAGTGACCTCGGACAGGGGGCTGGGACGCAGTATTTT
D: .; length: 13; size: .; J: TRBJ2-1; V: TRBV18; CDR3: CASSPYMTPEQFF; DNA: TGTGCCAGCTCACCATACATGACGCCCGAGCAGTTCTTC
D: TRBD2; length: 17; size: .; J: TRBJ2-1; V: TRBV4-3; CDR3: CASSQALTSGAFNEQFF; DNA: TGCGCCAGCAGCCAGGCCTTAACTAGCGGAGCCTTCAATGAGCAGTTCTTC
D: TRBD2; length: 16; size: .; J: TRBJ2-1; V: TRBV27; CDR3: CASRGLAGGPSDEQFF; DNA: TGTGCCAGCAGGGGACTAGCGGGGGGGCCGTCCGATGAGCAGTTCTTC
D: .; length: 13; size: .; J: TRBJ2-7; V: TRBV12-3/TRBV12-4; CDR3: CASGYSVSYEQYF; DNA: TGTGCCAGCGGCTACAGCGTCTCCTACGAGCAGTACTTC
D: TRBD2; length: 19; size: .; J: TRBJ2-5; V: TRBV2; CDR3: CASSDRTSGRLPSQETQYF; DNA: TGTGCCAGCAGTGATAGGACTAGCGGGAGGCTCCCTAGCCAAGAGACCCAGTACTTC
D: .; length: 13; size: .; J: TRBJ2-2; V: TRBV12-3/TRBV12-4; CDR3: CASSPMNTGELFF; DNA: TGTGCCAGCAGCCCCATGAACACCGGGGAGCTGTTTTTT
D: .; length: 13; size: .; J: TRBJ2-1; V: TRBV5-8; CDR3: CASSLWGSGEQFF; DNA: TGTGCCAGCAGCCTATGGGGTTCCGGTGAGCAGTTCTTC
D: .; length: 13; size: once; J: TRBJ1-3; V: TRBV6-5; CDR3: CASSTTVKDTIYF; DNA: TGTGCCAGCAGTACGACAGTGAAGGACACCATATATTTT
D: .; length: 15; size: .; J: TRBJ1-2; V: TRBV19; CDR3: CASSVTGTPDYGYTF; DNA: TGTGCCAGTAGTGTGACCGGGACGCCGGACTATGGCTACACCTTC
D: TRBD1; length: 14; size: .; J: TRBJ1-5; V: TRBV2; CDR3: CASGGQVRDQPQHF; DNA: TGTGCCAGCGGGGGACAGGTTAGGGATCAGCCCCAGCATTTT
D: .; length: 14; size: .; J: TRBJ2-5; V: TRBV4-1; CDR3: CASSRPGEQPTQYF; DNA: TGCGCCAGCAGCCGACCAGGGGAGCAGCCGACCCAGTACTTC
D: .; length: 16; size: .; J: TRBJ2-5; V: TRBV7-3; CDR3: CASAKGAGGVQETQYF; DNA: TGTGCCAGCGCAAAGGGGGCGGGAGGAGTCCAAGAGACCCAGTACTTC
D: .; length: 14; size: once; J: TRBJ2-3; V: TRBV11-3; CDR3: CASSFDGGLDTQYF; DNA: TGTGCCAGCAGCTTTGATGGGGGCTTGGATACGCAGTATTTT
D: .; length: 11; size: few; J: TRBJ2-7; V: TRBV28; CDR3: CASSLAYEQYF; DNA: TGTGCCAGCAGTTTGGCCTACGAGCAGTACTTC
D: TRBD1; length: 14; size: once; J: TRBJ2-5; V: TRBV11-3; CDR3: CASSVRGLEETQYF; DNA: TGTGCCAGCAGCGTCAGGGGGCTAGAGGAGACCCAGTACTTC
D: .; length: 15; size: .; J: TRBJ1-4; V: TRBV19; CDR3: CASRIQGEGDEKLFF; DNA: TGTGCCAGTAGGATACAGGGAGAGGGTGACGAAAAACTGTTTTTT
D: .; length: 15; size: .; J: TRBJ1-3; V: TRBV19; CDR3: CASSIAVNSGNTIYF; DNA: TGTGCCAGTAGTATAGCCGTAAACTCTGGAAACACCATATATTTT
D: .; length: 15; size: .; J: TRBJ1-4; V: TRBV4-2; CDR3: CASSPFTATNEKLFF; DNA: TGTGCCAGCAGCCCTTTCACAGCAACTAATGAAAAACTGTTTTTT
D: .; length: 15; size: .; J: TRBJ1-1; V: TRBV9; CDR3: CASSVGQGGHTEAFF; DNA: TGTGCCAGCAGCGTAGGGCAGGGCGGGCACACTGAAGCTTTCTTT
D: .; length: 12; size: .; J: TRBJ2-7; V: TRBV3-1/TRBV3-2; CDR3: CASSQYVYEQYF; DNA: TGTGCCAGCAGCCAATACGTTTACGAGCAGTACTTC
D: .; length: 13; size: .; J: TRBJ2-5; V: TRBV7-9; CDR3: CASSKRGEETQYF; DNA: TGTGCCAGCAGTAAAAGGGGCGAGGAGACCCAGTACTTC
D: TRBD1; length: 14; size: .; J: TRBJ2-1; V: TRBV7-3; CDR3: CASSVLPGTDEQFF; DNA: TGTGCCAGCAGCGTTCTTCCCGGGACAGACGAGCAGTTCTTC
D: .; length: 16; size: .; J: TRBJ1-4; V: TRBV11-2; CDR3: CASSTAGAPTNEKLFF; DNA: TGTGCCAGCAGCACCGCTGGGGCCCCAACTAATGAAAAACTGTTTTTT
D: TRBD1; length: 19; size: few; J: TRBJ1-3; V: TRBV11-2; CDR3: CASSRTGTGALASGNTIYF; DNA: TGTGCCAGCAGCCGGACCGGGACAGGGGCCCTAGCTTCTGGAAACACCATATATTTT
D: TRBD1; length: 14; size: .; J: TRBJ1-4; V: TRBV5-4; CDR3: CASSLQGGGEKLFF; DNA: TGTGCCAGCAGCTTACAGGGGGGTGGAGAAAAACTGTTTTTT
D: .; length: 13; size: .; J: TRBJ2-4; V: TRBV12-3/TRBV12-4; CDR3: CASSLAGGAIQYF; DNA: TGTGCCAGCAGTTTAGCTGGCGGGGCCATTCAGTACTTC
D: .; length: 16; size: .; J: TRBJ2-2; V: TRBV5-1; CDR3: CASSSDTHRDTGELFF; DNA: TGCGCCAGCAGCTCTGACACCCACAGGGACACCGGGGAGCTGTTTTTT
D: .; length: 18; size: .; J: TRBJ2-3; V: TRBV6-1; CDR3: CASSEWLALGGKADTQYF; DNA: TGTGCCAGCAGTGAATGGTTGGCCCTTGGGGGGAAGGCAGATACGCAGTATTTT
D: .; length: 14; size: once; J: TRBJ2-3; V: TRBV19; CDR3: CASSPRLATDTQYF; DNA: TGTGCCAGTAGTCCCCGACTCGCCACAGATACGCAGTATTTT
D: .; length: 16; size: once; J: TRBJ2-3; V: TRBV6-2/TRBV6-3; CDR3: CASSQRGAGRTDTQYF; DNA: TGTGCCAGCAGTCAACGAGGGGCAGGGAGAACAGATACGCAGTATTTT
D: .; length: 15; size: once; J: TRBJ1-1; V: TRBV6-5; CDR3: CASSYSGTVGTEAFF; DNA: TGTGCCAGCAGTTACTCCGGGACGGTTGGGACTGAAGCTTTCTTT
D: TRBD1; length: 14; size: .; J: TRBJ1-2; V: TRBV29-1; CDR3: CSGAHRGDNYGYTF; DNA: TGCAGCGGGGCCCACAGGGGGGATAACTATGGCTACACCTTC
D: TRBD1; length: 14; size: .; J: TRBJ1-2; V: TRBV7-9; CDR3: CASRHGQGSYGYTF; DNA: TGTGCCAGCAGACACGGACAGGGTTCCTATGGCTACACCTTC
D: .; length: 14; size: .; J: TRBJ1-1; V: TRBV7-9; CDR3: CASSPRDGSVMAFF; DNA: TGTGCCAGCAGCCCCCGGGACGGCTCGGTTATGGCTTTCTTT
D: .; length: 15; size: .; J: TRBJ1-6; V: TRBV7-3; CDR3: CASSPGTEDNSPLHF; DNA: TGTGCCAGCAGCCCGGGGACCGAAGATAATTCACCCCTCCACTTT
D: .; length: 13; size: .; J: TRBJ1-2; V: TRBV12-3/TRBV12-4; CDR3: CASSSDRTLSYTF; DNA: TGTGCCAGCAGCAGCGACCGGACACTCTCGTACACCTTC
D: .; length: 18; size: .; J: TRBJ1-3; V: TRBV5-1; CDR3: CASSLYPGLPSSGNTIYF; DNA: TGCGCCAGCAGCTTATATCCTGGACTCCCGAGCTCTGGAAACACCATATATTTT
D: .; length: 13; size: .; J: TRBJ1-6; V: TRBV5-8; CDR3: CASSGGLGSPLHF; DNA: TGTGCCAGCAGCGGAGGGTTGGGTTCACCCCTCCACTTT
D: TRBD1; length: 15; size: .; J: TRBJ1-2; V: TRBV5-6; CDR3: CASSLEARGRGGYTF; DNA: TGTGCCAGCAGCTTGGAGGCCAGGGGGCGCGGTGGCTACACCTTC
D: .; length: 16; size: .; J: TRBJ1-3; V: TRBV12-5; CDR3: CASAPGGSAAGNTIYF; DNA: TGTGCTAGTGCCCCGGGAGGCAGCGCGGCTGGAAACACCATATATTTT
D: TRBD1; length: 12; size: .; J: TRBJ1-1; V: TRBV6-2/TRBV6-3; CDR3: CASSFRGTEAFF; DNA: TGTGCCAGCAGTTTCAGGGGGACTGAAGCTTTCTTT
D: .; length: 16; size: once; J: TRBJ1-1; V: TRBV4-3; CDR3: CASSQGIGRANTEAFF; DNA: TGCGCCAGCAGCCAAGGTATTGGCAGGGCGAACACTGAAGCTTTCTTT
D: .; length: 14; size: .; J: TRBJ2-3; V: TRBV7-9; CDR3: CASSTVGSTGTQYF; DNA: TGTGCCAGCAGCACCGTAGGGTCTACGGGTACGCAGTATTTT
D: .; length: 16; size: .; J: TRBJ1-1; V: TRBV7-9; CDR3: CASSLYGREMNTEAFF; DNA: TGTGCCAGCAGCTTGTACGGACGGGAAATGAACACTGAAGCTTTCTTT
D: .; length: 15; size: .; J: TRBJ1-2; V: TRBV6-5; CDR3: CASSLALGNGGGYTF; DNA: TGTGCCAGCAGTCTCGCCCTAGGGAACGGAGGTGGCTACACCTTC
D: .; length: 12; size: .; J: TRBJ1-5; V: TRBV24-1; CDR3: CATSDGNQPQHF; DNA: TGTGCCACCAGTGATGGCAATCAGCCCCAGCATTTT
D: TRBD2; length: 14; size: once; J: TRBJ2-7; V: TRBV19; CDR3: CASSIGTSENEQYF; DNA: TGTGCCAGTAGTATCGGGACTAGCGAAAACGAGCAGTACTTC
D: .; length: 13; size: .; J: TRBJ1-2; V: TRBV6-5; CDR3: CASSYSGGYGYTF; DNA: TGTGCCAGCAGTTACTCGGGGGGGTATGGCTACACCTTC
D: .; length: 12; size: once; J: TRBJ1-4; V: TRBV5-1; CDR3: CASRDSGEKLFF; DNA: TGCGCCAGCAGGGACAGTGGTGAAAAACTGTTTTTT
D: .; length: 12; size: .; J: TRBJ1-2; V: TRBV2; CDR3: CASSGQVYGYTF; DNA: TGTGCCAGCAGCGGACAAGTCTATGGCTACACCTTC
D: .; length: 13; size: .; J: TRBJ1-2; V: TRBV4-3; CDR3: CASSQDRASGYTF; DNA: TGCGCCAGCAGCCAAGACAGGGCTAGTGGCTACACCTTC
D: .; length: 14; size: .; J: TRBJ1-4; V: TRBV11-2; CDR3: CASSLSGASEKLFF; DNA: TGTGCCAGCAGCCTCTCCGGGGCCAGCGAAAAACTGTTTTTT
D: .; length: 14; size: once; J: TRBJ2-7; V: TRBV9; CDR3: CASSVVPGTYEQYF; DNA: TGTGCCAGCAGCGTAGTACCAGGGACCTACGAGCAGTACTTC
D: .; length: 13; size: .; J: TRBJ1-1; V: TRBV6-5; CDR3: CASSGPGLPEAFF; DNA: TGTGCCAGCTCGGGGCCGGGACTACCTGAAGCTTTCTTT
D: .; length: 13; size: .; J: TRBJ1-2; V: TRBV11-2; CDR3: CASSLAGGGHYTF; DNA: TGTGCCAGCAGCTTAGCAGGAGGCGGCCACTACACCTTC